This entry features one T cell receptor beta chain sequence. The data belong to a study of OX40 agonist ivuxolimab in advanced cancers. Study summary: The dose-escalation cohort was approximately 80% male, with a mean age of 60 years, ranging about 20 to 85.

Autoimmune disease history or systemic immunosuppression disqualified patients. Produced via immunoSEQ multiplex PCR; TCRdb's table is partial and in-frame only. The data hold 90,000 or so clones, with about 94% observed a single time. Germline V gene data show CDR1 as MDHEN and CDR2 as SYDVKM. V lost 7 bases to trimming and J lost 2 bases; unmatched junction nucleotides: 13. CDR3 size: 16 residues. Material: CD4+ or CD8+ T cells sorted from blood, obtained in a trial of the OX40 agonist ivuxolimab. The V call is TRBV28, the J call TRBJ2-5; 7 bases are a match to TRBD2. The sequence was collected from an adult with an advanced solid tumor such as melanoma, head and neck, liver or kidney cancer. The CDR3 bases are TGTGCCAGCAACCATGGTGCTAGCGGAACTCAAGAGACCCAGTACTTC. Amino acids: CASNHGASGTQETQYF.